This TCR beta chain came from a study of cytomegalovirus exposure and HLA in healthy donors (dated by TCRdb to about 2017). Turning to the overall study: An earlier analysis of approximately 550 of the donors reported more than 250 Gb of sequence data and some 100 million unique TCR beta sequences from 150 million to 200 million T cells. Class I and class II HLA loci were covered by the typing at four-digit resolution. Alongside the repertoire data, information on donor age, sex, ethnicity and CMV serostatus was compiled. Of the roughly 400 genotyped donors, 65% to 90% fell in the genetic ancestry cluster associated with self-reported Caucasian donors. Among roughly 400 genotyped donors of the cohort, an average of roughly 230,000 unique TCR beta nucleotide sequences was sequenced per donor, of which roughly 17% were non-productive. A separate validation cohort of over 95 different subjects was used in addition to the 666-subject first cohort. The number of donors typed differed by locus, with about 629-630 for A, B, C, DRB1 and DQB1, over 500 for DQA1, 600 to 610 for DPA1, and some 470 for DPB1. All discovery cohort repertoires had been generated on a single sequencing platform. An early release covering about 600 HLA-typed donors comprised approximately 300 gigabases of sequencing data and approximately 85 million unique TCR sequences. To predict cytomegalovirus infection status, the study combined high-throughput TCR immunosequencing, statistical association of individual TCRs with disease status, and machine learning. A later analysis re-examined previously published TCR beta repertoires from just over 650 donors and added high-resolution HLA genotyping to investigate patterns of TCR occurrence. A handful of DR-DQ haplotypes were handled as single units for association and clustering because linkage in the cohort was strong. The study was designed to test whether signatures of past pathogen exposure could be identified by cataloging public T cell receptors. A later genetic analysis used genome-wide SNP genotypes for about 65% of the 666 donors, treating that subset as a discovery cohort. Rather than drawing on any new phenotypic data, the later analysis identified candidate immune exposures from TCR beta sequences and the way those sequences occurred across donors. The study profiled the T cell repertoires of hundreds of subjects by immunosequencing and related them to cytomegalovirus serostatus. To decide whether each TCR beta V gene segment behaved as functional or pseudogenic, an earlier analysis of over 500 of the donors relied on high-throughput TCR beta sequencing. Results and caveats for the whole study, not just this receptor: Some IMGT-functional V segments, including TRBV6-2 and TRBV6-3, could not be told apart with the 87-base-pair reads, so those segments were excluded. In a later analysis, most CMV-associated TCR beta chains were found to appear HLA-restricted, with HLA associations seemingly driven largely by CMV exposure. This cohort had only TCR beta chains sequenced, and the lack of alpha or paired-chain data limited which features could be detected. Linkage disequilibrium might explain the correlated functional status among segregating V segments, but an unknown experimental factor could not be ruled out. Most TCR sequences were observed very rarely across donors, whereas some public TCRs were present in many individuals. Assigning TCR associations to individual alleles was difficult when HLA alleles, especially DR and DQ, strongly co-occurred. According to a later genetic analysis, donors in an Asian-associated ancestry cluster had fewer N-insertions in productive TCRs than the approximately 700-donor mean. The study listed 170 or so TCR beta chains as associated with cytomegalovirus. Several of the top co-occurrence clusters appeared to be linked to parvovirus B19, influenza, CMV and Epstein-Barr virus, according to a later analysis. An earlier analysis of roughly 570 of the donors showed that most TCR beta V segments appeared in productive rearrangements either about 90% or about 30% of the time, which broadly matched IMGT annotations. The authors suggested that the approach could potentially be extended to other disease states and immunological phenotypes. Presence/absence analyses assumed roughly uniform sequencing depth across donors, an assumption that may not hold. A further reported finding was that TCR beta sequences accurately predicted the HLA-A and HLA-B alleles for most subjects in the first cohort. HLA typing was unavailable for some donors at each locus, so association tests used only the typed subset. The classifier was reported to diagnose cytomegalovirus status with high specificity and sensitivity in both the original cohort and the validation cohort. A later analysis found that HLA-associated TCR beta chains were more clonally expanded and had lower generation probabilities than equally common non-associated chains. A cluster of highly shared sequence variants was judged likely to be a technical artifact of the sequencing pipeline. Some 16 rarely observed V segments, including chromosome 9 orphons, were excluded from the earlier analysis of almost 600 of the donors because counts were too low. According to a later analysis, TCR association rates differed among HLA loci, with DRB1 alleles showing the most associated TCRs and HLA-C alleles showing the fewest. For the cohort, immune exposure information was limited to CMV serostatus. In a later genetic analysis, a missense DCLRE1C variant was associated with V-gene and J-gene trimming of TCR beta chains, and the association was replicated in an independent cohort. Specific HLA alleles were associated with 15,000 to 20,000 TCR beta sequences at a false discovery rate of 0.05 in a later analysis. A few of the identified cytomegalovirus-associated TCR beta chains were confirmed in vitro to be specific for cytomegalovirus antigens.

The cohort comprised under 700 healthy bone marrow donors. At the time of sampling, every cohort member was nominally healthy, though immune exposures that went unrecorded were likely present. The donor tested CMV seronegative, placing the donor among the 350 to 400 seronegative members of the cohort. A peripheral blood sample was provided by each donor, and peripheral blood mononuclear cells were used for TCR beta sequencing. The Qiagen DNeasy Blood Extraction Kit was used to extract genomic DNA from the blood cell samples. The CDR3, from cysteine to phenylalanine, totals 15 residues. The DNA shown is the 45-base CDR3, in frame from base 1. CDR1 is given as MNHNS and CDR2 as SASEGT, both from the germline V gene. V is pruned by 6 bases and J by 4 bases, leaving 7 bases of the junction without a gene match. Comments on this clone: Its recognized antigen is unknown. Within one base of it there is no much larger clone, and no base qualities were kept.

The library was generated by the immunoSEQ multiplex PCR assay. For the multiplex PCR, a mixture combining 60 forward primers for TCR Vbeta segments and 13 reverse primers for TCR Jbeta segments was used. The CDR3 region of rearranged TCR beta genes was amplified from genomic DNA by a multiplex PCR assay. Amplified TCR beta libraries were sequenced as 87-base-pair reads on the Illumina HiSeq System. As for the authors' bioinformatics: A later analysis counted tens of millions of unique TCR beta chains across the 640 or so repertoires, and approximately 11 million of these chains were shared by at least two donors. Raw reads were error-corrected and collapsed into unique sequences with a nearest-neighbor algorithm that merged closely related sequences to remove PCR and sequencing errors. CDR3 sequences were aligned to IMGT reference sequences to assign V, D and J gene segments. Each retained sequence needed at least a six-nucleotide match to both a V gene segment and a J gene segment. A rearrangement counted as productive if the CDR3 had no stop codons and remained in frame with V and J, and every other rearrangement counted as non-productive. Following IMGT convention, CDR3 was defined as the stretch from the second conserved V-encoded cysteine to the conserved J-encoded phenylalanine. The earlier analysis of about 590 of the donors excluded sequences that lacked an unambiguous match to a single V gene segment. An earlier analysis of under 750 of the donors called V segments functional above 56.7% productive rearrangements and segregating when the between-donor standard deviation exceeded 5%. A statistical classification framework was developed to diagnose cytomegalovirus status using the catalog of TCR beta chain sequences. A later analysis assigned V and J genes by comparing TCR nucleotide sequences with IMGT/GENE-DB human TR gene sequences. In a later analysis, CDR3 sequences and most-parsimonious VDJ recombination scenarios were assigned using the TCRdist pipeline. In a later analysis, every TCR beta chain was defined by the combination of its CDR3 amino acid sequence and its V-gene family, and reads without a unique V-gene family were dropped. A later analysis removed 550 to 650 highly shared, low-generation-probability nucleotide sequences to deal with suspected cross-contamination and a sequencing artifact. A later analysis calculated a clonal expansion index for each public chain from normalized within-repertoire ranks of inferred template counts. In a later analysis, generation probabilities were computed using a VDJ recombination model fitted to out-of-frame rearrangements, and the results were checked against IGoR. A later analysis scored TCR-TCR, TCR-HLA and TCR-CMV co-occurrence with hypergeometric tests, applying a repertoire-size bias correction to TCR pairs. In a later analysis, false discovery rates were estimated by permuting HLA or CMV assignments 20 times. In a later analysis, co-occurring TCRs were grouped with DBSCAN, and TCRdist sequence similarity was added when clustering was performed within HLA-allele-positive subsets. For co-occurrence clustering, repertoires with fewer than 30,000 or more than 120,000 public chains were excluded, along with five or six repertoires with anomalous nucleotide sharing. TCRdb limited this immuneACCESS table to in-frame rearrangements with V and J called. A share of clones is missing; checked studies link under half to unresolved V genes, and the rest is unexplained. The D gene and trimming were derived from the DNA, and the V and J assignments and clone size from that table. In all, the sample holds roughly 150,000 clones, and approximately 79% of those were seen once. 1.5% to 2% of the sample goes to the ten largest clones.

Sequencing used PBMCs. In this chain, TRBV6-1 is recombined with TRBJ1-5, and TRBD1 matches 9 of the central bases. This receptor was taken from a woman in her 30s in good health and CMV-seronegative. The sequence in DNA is TGTGCCAGCAGAGGCGGACAGGGGCAAAATCAGCCCCAGCATTTT. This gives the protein CASRGGQGQNQPQHF.